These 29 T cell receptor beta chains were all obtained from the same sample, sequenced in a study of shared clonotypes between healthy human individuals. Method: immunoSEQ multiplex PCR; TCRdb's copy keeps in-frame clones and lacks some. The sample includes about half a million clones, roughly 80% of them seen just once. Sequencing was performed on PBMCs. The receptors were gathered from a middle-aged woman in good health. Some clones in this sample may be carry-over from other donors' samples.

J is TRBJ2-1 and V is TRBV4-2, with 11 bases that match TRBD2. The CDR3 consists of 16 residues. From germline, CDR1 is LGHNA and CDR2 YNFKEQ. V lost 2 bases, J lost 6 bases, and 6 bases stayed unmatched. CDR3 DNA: TGTGCCAGCAGCCAAATAATAGCGGGAGGGGGCAATGAGCAGTTCTTC. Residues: CASSQIIAGGGNEQFF.

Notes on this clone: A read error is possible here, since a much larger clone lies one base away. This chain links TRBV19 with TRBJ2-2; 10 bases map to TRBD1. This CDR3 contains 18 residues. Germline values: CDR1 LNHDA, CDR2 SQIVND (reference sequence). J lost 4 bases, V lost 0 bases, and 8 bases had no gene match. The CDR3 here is CASSIDRRTGGVTGELFF. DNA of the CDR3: TGTGCCAGTAGTATAGATCGGAGGACAGGGGGAGTCACCGGGGAGCTGTTTTTT.

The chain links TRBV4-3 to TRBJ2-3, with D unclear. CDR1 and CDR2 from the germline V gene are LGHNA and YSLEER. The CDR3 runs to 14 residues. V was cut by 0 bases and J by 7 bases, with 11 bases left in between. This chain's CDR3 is CASSQDTSRNTQYF. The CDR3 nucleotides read TGCGCCAGCAGCCAAGATACCTCACGAAATACGCAGTATTTT.

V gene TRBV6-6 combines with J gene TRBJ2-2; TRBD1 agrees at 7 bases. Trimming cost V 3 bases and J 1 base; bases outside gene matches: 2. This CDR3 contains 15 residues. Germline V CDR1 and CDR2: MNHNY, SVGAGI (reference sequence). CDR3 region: CASSYQGVNTGELFF. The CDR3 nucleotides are TGTGCCAGCAGTTATCAGGGGGTGAACACCGGGGAGCTGTTTTTT.

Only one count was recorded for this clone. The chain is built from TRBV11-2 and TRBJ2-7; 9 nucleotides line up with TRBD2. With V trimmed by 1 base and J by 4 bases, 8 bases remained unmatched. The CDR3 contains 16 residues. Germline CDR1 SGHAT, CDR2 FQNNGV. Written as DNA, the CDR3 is TGTGCCAGCAGCTTAGTGGCTGTAGCGGGAGTTTACGAGCAGTACTTC. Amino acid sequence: CASSLVAVAGVYEQYF.

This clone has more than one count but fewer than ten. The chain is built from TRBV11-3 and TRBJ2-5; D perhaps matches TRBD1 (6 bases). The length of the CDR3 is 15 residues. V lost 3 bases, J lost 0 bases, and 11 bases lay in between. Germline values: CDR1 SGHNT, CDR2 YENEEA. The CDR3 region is CASSLGAGNQETQYF. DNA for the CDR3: TGTGCCAGCAGCTTGGGGGCAGGGAACCAAGAGACCCAGTACTTC.

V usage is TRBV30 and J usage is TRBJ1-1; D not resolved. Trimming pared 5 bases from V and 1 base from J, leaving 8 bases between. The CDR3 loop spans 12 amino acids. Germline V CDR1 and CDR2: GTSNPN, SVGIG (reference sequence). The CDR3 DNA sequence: TGTGCCTGGGGCCTCGGGAACACTGAAGCTTTCTTT. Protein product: CAWGLGNTEAFF.

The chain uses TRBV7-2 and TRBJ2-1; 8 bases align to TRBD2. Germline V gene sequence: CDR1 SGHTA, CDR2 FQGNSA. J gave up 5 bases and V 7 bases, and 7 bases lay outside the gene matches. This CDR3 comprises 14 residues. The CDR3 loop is CASTSSGPNNEQFF. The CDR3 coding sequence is TGTGCCAGCACCTCTAGCGGGCCGAACAATGAGCAGTTCTTC.

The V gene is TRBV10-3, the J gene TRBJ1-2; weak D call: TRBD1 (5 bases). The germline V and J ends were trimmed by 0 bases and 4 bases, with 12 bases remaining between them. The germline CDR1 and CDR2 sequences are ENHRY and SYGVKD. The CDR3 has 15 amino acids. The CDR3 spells CAISESRGLGYGYTF. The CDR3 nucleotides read TGTGCCATCAGTGAGTCTAGGGGACTTGGCTATGGCTACACCTTC.

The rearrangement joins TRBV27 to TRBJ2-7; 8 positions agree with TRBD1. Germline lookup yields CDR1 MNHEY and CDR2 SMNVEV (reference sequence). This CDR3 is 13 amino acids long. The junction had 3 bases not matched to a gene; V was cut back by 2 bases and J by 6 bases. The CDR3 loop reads CASSLVQGGEQYF. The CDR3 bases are TGTGCCAGCAGTTTAGTACAGGGGGGCGAGCAGTACTTC.

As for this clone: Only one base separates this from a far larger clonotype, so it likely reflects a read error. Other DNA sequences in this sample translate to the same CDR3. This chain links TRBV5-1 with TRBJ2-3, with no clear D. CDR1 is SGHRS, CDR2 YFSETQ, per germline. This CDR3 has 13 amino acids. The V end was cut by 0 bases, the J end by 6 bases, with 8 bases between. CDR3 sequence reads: CASSLGATDTQYF. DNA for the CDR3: TGCGCCAGCAGCTTGGGGGCCACGGATACGCAGTATTTT. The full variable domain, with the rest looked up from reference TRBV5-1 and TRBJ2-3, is KAGVTQTPRYLIKTRGQQVTLSCSPISGHRSVSWYQQTPGQGLQFLFEYFSETQRNKGNFPGRFSGRQFSNSRSEMNVSTLELGDSALYLCASSLGATDTQYFGPGTRLTVL.

This CDR3 reads CASSSDSGGGTEAFF. CDR3 bases: TGTGCCAGCAGCTCCGACTCAGGGGGAGGAACTGAAGCTTTCTTT. This chain joins TRBV11-2 and TRBJ1-1, with TRBD1 identical over 7 bases. V lost 4 bases and J lost 5; bases outside the gene matches: 10. The CDR3 loop spans 15 amino acids. CDR1 and CDR2 from the germline V gene are SGHAT and FQNNGV.

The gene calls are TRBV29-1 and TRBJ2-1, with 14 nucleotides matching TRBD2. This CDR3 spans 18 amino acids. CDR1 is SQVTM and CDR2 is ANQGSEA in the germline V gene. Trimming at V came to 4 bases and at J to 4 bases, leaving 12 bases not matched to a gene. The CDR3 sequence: CSVANSGTSGRGYNEQFF. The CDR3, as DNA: TGCAGCGTTGCAAACTCCGGGACTAGCGGGAGAGGGTACAATGAGCAGTTCTTC.

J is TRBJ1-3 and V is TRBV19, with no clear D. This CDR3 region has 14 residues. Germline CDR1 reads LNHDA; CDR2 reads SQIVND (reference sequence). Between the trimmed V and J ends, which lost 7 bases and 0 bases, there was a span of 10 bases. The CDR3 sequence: CASNRVASGNTIYF. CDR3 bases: TGTGCCAGTAATCGGGTGGCCTCTGGAAACACCATATATTTT. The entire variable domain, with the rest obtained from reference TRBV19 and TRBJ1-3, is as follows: DGGITQSPKYLFRKEGQNVTLSCEQNLNHDAMYWYRQDPGQGLRLIYYSQIVNDFQKGDIAEGYSVSREKKESFPLTVTSAQKNPTAFYLCASNRVASGNTIYFGEGSWLTVV.

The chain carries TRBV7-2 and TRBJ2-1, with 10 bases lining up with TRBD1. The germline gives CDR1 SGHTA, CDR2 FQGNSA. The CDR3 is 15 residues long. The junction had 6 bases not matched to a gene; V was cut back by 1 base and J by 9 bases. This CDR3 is CASSLGRQGAGEQFF. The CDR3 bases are TGTGCCAGCAGCTTAGGACGACAGGGGGCGGGTGAGCAGTTCTTC.

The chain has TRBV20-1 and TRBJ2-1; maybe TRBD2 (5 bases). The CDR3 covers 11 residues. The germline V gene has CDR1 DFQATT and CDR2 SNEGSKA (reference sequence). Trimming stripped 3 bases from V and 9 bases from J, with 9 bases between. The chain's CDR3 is CSASLASEQFF. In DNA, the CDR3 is TGCAGTGCTAGTCTAGCAAGTGAGCAGTTCTTC.

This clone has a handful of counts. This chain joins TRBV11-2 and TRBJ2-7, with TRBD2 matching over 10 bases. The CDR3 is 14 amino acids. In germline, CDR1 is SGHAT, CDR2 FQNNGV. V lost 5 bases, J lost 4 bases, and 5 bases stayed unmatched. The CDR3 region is CASSQREGQYEQYF. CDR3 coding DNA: TGTGCCAGCAGCCAGCGGGAGGGCCAATACGAGCAGTACTTC.

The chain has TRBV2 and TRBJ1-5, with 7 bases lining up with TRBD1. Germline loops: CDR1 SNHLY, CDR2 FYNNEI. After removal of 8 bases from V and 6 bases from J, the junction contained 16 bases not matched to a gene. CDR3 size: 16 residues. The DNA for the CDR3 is TGTGCCAGCTCTACAACAGACGACAGGGCAGTTCAGCCCCAGCATTTT. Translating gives CASSTTDDRAVQPQHF.

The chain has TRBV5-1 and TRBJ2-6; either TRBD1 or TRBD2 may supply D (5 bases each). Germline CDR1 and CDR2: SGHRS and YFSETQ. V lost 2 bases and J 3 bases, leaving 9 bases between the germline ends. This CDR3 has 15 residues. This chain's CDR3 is CASSFAGSGANVLTF. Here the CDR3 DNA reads TGCGCCAGCAGCTTCGCAGGGAGTGGGGCCAACGTCCTGACTTTC.

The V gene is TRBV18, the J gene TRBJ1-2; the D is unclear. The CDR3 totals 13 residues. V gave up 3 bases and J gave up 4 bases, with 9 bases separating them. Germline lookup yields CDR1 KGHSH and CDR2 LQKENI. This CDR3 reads CASSPTESYGYTF. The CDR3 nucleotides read TGTGCCAGCTCACCGACTGAAAGCTATGGCTACACCTTC. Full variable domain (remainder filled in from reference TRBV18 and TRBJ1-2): NAGVMQNPRHLVRRRGQEARLRCSPMKGHSHVYWYRQLPEEGLKFMVYLQKENIIDESGMPKERFSAEFPKEGPSILRIQQVVRGDSAAYFCASSPTESYGYTFGSGTRLTVV.

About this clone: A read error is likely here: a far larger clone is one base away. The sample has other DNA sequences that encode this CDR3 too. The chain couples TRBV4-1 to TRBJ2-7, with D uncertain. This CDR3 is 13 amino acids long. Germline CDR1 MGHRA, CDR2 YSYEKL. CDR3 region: CASSQVGGYEQYF. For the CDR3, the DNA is TGCGCAAGCAGCCAAGTAGGTGGCTACGAGCAGTACTTC.

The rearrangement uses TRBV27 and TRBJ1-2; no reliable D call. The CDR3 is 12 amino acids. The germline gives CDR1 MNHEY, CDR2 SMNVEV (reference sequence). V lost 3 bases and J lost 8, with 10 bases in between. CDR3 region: CASSFWGGGYTF. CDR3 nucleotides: TGTGCCAGCAGTTTCTGGGGTGGAGGCTACACCTTC.

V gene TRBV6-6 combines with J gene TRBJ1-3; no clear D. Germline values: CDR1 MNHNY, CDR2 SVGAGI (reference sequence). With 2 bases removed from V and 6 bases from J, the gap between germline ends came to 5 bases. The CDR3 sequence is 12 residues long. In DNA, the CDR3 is TGTGCCAGCAGTTACAGGGAAAACACCATATATTTT. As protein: CASSYRENTIYF.

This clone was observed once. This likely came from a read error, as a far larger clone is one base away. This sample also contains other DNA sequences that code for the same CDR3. The chain's CDR3 is CASSQIRVSNQPQHF. The CDR3 nucleotides are TGTGCAAGCAGTCAAATCAGGGTTAGCAATCAGCCCCAGCATTTT. The chain recombines TRBV2 with TRBJ1-5; D is possibly TRBD1 (5 bases). The germline gives CDR1 SNHLY, CDR2 FYNNEI. This CDR3 region has 15 residues.

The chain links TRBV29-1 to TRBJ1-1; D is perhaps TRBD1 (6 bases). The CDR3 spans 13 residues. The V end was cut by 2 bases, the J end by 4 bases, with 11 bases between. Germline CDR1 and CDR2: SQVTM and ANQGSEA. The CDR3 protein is CSVEQGGGTEAFF. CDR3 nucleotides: TGCAGCGTTGAACAGGGAGGGGGCACTGAAGCTTTCTTT.

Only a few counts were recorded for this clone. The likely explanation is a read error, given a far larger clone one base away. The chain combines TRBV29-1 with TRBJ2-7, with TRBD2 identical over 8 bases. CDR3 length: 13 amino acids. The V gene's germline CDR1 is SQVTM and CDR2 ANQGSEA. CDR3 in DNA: TGCAGCGTTGAAGTTAGCGGGACCTACAAGCAGTACTTC. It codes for CSVEVSGTYKQYF.

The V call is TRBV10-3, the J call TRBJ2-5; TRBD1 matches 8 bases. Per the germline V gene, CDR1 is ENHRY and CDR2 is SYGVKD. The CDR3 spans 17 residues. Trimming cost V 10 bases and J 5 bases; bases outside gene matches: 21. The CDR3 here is CATSSNNLRGREETQYF. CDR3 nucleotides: TGTGCCACCAGCTCTAATAACCTCAGGGGGCGCGAGGAGACCCAGTACTTC.

The CDR3 DNA reads TGTGCCAGCAGTGCAGGGACAGGGGTAAATGAAAAACTGTTTTTT. Encoded protein: CASSAGTGVNEKLFF. The chain joins TRBV2 to TRBJ1-4; 10 nucleotides align to TRBD1. CDR3 size: 15 residues. Germline V CDR1 and CDR2: SNHLY, FYNNEI. V lost 4 bases, J lost 5 bases, and 4 bases stayed unmatched.

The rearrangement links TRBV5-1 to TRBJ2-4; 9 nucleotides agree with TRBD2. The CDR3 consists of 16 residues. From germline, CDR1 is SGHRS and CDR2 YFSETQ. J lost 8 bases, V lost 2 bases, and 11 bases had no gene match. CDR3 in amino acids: CASSLAPAGGEHIQYF. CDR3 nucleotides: TGCGCCAGCAGCTTAGCTCCGGCGGGAGGGGAGCACATTCAGTACTTC.